This entry describes one T cell receptor beta chain. Its antigen is not identified. Recipients received nonmyeloablative bone marrow transplants from related graft donors, with transient mixed chimerism. Thawed PBMCs were FACS-sorted into unstimulated CD4+CD25+CD127- regulatory T cells, CD4+CD25- non-regulatory cells, CD4 and CD8 cells. The sample belongs to a study of Tregs in tolerant kidney transplant recipients. V lost 2 bases and J lost 7, with 19 bases in between. Germline CDR1 KGHSH, CDR2 LQKENI. This CDR3 region has 16 residues. Regarding the study as a whole: Tregs expanded with activated donor B cells seemed most donor-specific. Biological reproducibility was not directly addressed in this study.

The protocol was immunoSEQ multiplex PCR, while the TCRdb copy is restricted to in-frame clones and leaves out a portion. There are roughly 86,000 clones in the sample; under 95% occur only once, and approximately 1.5% lies in the top ten. This receptor was obtained from a human patient who received a combined kidney and bone marrow transplant. The graft donor may be the source of some T cells. V and J are TRBV18 and TRBJ2-3, with TRBD2 as a possible D gene (6 bases). The material sequenced was CD4+ T cells from blood (PBMCs), taken 12 months after the transplant. This chain's CDR3 is CASSPVGAGSSYTQYF. The CDR3 DNA reads as TGTGCCAGCTCACCAGTCGGTGCGGGGTCGTCGTATACGCAGTATTTT. Drawing the rest from reference TRBV18 and TRBJ2-3, the complete variable domain is NAGVMQNPRHLVRRRGQEARLRCSPMKGHSHVYWYRQLPEEGLKFMVYLQKENIIDESGMPKERFSAEFPKEGPSILRIQQVVRGDSAAYFCASSPVGAGSSYTQYFGPGTRLTVL.